Only one count was recorded for the clone carrying this T cell receptor (beta chain). The data were produced by immunoSEQ multiplex PCR, yet TCRdb's version contains in-frame clones alone and is incomplete. The sample shows over 80,000 clones, 75% to 95% of them seen only once. The data belong to a study of T cell changes during pregnancy in multiple sclerosis. V lost 3 bases to trimming and J lost 0 bases; unmatched junction nucleotides: 8. CDR3 length: 17 residues. Germline CDR1 is MGHDK and CDR2 is SYGVNS. The gene calls are TRBV25-1 and TRBJ2-5; 9 bases are shared with TRBD2. This receptor was taken from a female donor in good health, enrolled as a control in a pregnancy study. This material consisted of peripheral blood, taken in the second trimester of pregnancy. The CDR3 protein is CASSEGRLADHQETQYF. DNA for the CDR3: TGTGCCAGCAGTGAGGGCAGACTAGCGGACCACCAAGAGACCCAGTACTTC.